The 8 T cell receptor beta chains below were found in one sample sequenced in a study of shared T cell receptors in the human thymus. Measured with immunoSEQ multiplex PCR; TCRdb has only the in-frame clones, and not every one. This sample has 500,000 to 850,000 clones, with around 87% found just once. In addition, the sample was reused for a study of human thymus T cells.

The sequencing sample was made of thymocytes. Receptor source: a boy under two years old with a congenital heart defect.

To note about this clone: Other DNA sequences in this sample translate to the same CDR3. CDR3 in DNA: TGCGCCAGCAGCCAAGATGACAGTAATTCACCCCTCCACTTT. The encoded protein is CASSQDDSNSPLHF. The chain links TRBV4-3 to TRBJ1-6, with D possibly matching TRBD1 (5 bases). This CDR3 has 14 amino acids. Germline CDR1 reads LGHNA; CDR2 reads YSLEER. V was shortened by 0 bases and J by 6 bases, with 6 bases between the two germline ends.

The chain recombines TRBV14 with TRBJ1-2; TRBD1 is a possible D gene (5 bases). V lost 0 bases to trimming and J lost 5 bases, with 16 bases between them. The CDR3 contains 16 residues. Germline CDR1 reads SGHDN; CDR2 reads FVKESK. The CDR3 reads CASSQDGGRGRYGYTF. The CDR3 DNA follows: TGTGCCAGCAGCCAAGACGGGGGAAGGGGCCGATATGGCTACACCTTC.

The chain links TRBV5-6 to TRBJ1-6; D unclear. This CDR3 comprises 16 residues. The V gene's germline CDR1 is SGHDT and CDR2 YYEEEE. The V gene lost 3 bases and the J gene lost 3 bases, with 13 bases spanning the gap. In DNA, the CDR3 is TGTGCCAGCAGCTACAGAAACGACTACTATAATTCACCCCTCCACTTT. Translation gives CASSYRNDYYNSPLHF.

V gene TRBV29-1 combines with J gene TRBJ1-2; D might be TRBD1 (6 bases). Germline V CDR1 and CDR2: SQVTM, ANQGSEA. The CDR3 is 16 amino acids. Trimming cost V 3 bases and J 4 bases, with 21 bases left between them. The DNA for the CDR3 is TGCAGCGTTGAGGGGACCCGGGGGGCGGTCCGCTATGGCTACACCTTC. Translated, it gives CSVEGTRGAVRYGYTF. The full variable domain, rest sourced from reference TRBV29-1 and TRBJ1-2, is SAVISQKPSRDICQRGTSLTIQCQVDSQVTMMFWYRQQPGQSLTLIATANQGSEATYESGFVIDKFPISRPNLTFSTLTVSNMSPEDSSIYLCSVEGTRGAVRYGYTFGSGTRLTVV.

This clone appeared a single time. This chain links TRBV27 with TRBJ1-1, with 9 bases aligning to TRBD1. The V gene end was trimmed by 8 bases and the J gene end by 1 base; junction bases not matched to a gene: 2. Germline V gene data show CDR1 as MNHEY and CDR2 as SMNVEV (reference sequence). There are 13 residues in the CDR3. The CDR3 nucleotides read TGTGCCAGCTTACAGGGGGCGAACACTGAAGCTTTCTTT. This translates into CASLQGANTEAFF.

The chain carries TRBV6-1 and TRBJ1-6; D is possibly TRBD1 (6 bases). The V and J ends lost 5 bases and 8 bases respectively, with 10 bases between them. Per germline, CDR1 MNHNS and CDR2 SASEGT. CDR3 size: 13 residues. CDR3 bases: TGTGCCAGCAGTAGGACAGAAGATTCACCCCTCCACTTT. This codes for CASSRTEDSPLHF.

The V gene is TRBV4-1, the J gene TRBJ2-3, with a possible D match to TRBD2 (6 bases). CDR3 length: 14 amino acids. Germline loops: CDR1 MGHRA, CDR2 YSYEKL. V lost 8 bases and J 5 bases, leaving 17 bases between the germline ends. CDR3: CASAGQGREDTQYF. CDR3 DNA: TGCGCCAGCGCGGGGCAGGGAAGGGAAGATACGCAGTATTTT.

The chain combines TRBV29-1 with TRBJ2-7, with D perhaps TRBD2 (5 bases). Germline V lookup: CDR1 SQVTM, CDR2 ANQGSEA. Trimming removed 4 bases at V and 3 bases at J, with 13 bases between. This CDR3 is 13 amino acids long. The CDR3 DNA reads TGCAGCGTTGCCCGGAGGCTTGACTACGAGCAGTACTTC. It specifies CSVARRLDYEQYF.